Listed below are T cell receptor beta chains from one sample, sequenced in a study of human T cells and chemical hapten exposure. A single record per CDR3 protein comes from TCRdb applying MiXCR to the RACE reads. The table has roughly 30,000 distinct CDR3 sequences, 7.5% to 10% seen once. The sample here was whole blood, taken in connection with sensitization to the hapten diphenylcyclopropenone (DPC). These receptors were collected from a young man with alopecia areata. Some clones in this sample may be carry-over from other donors' samples. Both conserved end residues are part of each CDR3. D genes are given only for firm matches. The size entry is marked missing in some rows and otherwise reads once, few, many or a size class.

>-|TRBV4-3|many|TRBJ2-1
CASSQDRASNEQFF
TGCGCCAGCAGCCAAGATCGCGCGTCCAATGAGCAGTTCTTC
>-|TRBV27|many|TRBJ2-7
CASSSPHEQYF
TGTGCCAGCAGTTCTCCCCACGAGCAGTACTTC
>TRBD2|TRBV6-2/TRBV6-3|-|TRBJ2-5
CASRSSGGKETQYF
TGTGCCAGCAGGTCTAGCGGGGGGAAAGAGACCCAGTACTTC
>-|TRBV29-1|many|TRBJ1-2
CSVEGAFGYTF
TGCAGCGTTGAGGGGGCTTTTGGCTACACCTTC
>TRBD2|TRBV15|many|TRBJ2-5
CATTLTSSETQYF
TGTGCCACCACCCTGACTAGCTCCGAGACCCAGTACTTC
>-|TRBV12-3/TRBV12-4|-|TRBJ1-1
CASSWDGNTEAFF
TGTGCCAGCAGTTGGGACGGAAACACTGAAGCTTTCTTT
>-|TRBV11-2|many|TRBJ2-1
CASSLEAGSWEQFF
TGTGCCAGCAGCTTAGAAGCTGGATCTTGGGAGCAGTTCTTC
>TRBD2|TRBV20-1|-|TRBJ2-7
CSANEERGSYEQYF
TGCAGTGCTAATGAGGAGCGGGGGTCCTACGAGCAGTACTTC
>TRBD1|TRBV3-1|many|TRBJ1-3
CASSPTGRNTIYF
TGTGCCAGCAGCCCGACAGGGAGAAACACCATATATTTT
>TRBD1|TRBV6-5|many|TRBJ2-3
CASSPGTGVTDTQYF
TGTGCCAGCAGCCCCGGGACAGGGGTCACAGATACGCAGTATTTT
>-|TRBV6-5|many|TRBJ1-1
CASSTGTPEAFF
TGTGCCAGCAGCACCGGGACCCCTGAAGCTTTCTTT
>TRBD1|TRBV7-9|many|TRBJ2-5
CASSTGQAQETQYF
TGTGCCAGCAGTACCGGACAGGCCCAAGAGACCCAGTACTTC
>TRBD2|TRBV3-1|many|TRBJ2-5
CASSQDQSGATIETQYF
TGTGCCAGCAGCCAAGATCAGAGCGGGGCGACCATAGAGACCCAGTACTTC
>TRBD1|TRBV7-6|many|TRBJ1-5
CASSLLQGAVGNQPQHF
TGTGCCAGCAGCCTATTACAGGGGGCTGTCGGTAATCAGCCCCAGCATTTT
>TRBD1|TRBV10-3|many|TRBJ2-7
CAISWTGEPPQGTDPYEQYF
TGTGCCATCAGTTGGACAGGTGAACCCCCCCAAGGAACGGACCCCTACGAGCAGTACTTC
>-|TRBV29-1|few|TRBJ1-5
CSAREGVNQPQHF
TGCAGCGCGAGAGAAGGGGTCAATCAGCCCCAGCATTTT
>-|TRBV7-9|many|TRBJ2-5
CASSSRLGPQETQYF
TGTGCCAGCAGCTCAAGACTAGGGCCTCAAGAGACCCAGTACTTC
>-|TRBV4-3|few|TRBJ2-3
CASSQSGPTDTQYF
TGCGCCAGCAGCCAATCCGGGCCCACAGATACGCAGTATTTT
>TRBD1|TRBV29-1|many|TRBJ2-3
CSVERGLSTDTQYF
TGCAGCGTTGAGAGGGGGCTGAGCACAGATACGCAGTATTTT
>TRBD2|TRBV18|many|TRBJ2-1
CASSPKLAGDNEQFF
TGTGCCAGCTCACCAAAGCTAGCGGGAGACAATGAGCAGTTCTTC
>-|TRBV3-1|-|TRBJ1-1
CASSQASYTEAAFF
TGTGCCAGCAGCCAAGCAAGCTACACAGAAGCGGCTTTCTTT
>-|TRBV11-2|many|TRBJ2-3
CASSMFGGTDTQYF
TGTGCCAGCAGCATGTTTGGGGGCACAGATACGCAGTATTTT
>TRBD1|TRBV6-2/TRBV6-3|many|TRBJ1-2
CASGDRNYGYTF
TGTGCCAGCGGGGACAGGAACTATGGCTACACCTTC
>TRBD1|TRBV4-3|many|TRBJ2-3
CASSRTGRMDTQYF
TGCGCCAGCAGCCGGACAGGGAGAATGGATACGCAGTATTTT
>-|TRBV30|many|TRBJ2-3
CAWSAGFATDTQYF
TGTGCCTGGAGTGCCGGGTTTGCCACAGATACGCAGTATTTT
>TRBD2|TRBV11-2|-|TRBJ2-3
CASSELAGGSQHTQYF
TGTGCCAGCAGCGAACTAGCGGGAGGTTCCCAACATACGCAGTATTTT
>-|TRBV12-5|many|TRBJ2-3
CASALGGWGTDTQYF
TGTGCTAGTGCCCTGGGGGGTTGGGGCACAGATACGCAGTATTTT
>TRBD1|TRBV4-3|-|TRBJ1-5
CASSQDRTGGGQPQHF
TGCGCCAGCAGCCAAGATAGGACAGGGGGCGGTCAGCCCCAGCATTTT
>-|TRBV11-2|many|TRBJ2-3
CASSRTPGQGTDTQYF
TGTGCCAGCAGCCGCACCCCGGGGCAGGGCACAGATACGCAGTATTTT
>TRBD1|TRBV18|many|TRBJ1-5
CASSPEQGAFQPQHF
TGTGCCAGCTCACCTGAACAGGGGGCGTTTCAGCCCCAGCATTTT
>TRBD1|TRBV6-5|medium-sized|TRBJ2-6
CASSPDRAPGANVLTF
TGTGCCAGCAGTCCAGACAGGGCCCCTGGGGCCAACGTCCTGACTTTC
>-|TRBV11-2|many|TRBJ2-1
CASSLGGEYEQFF
TGTGCCAGCAGCTTAGGCGGGGAGTATGAGCAGTTCTTC
>TRBD1|TRBV7-9|-|TRBJ1-4
CASSHPDRFWATNEKLFF
TGTGCCAGCAGTCATCCGGACAGGTTCTGGGCAACTAATGAAAAACTGTTTTTT
>-|TRBV10-1|few|TRBJ1-5
CASSASRGGQPQHF
TGCGCCAGCAGTGCGTCCAGGGGCGGTCAGCCCCAGCATTTT
>-|TRBV4-3|few|TRBJ1-6
CASSQELTGPEGYNSPLHF
TGCGCCAGCAGTCAAGAATTAACGGGGCCTGAAGGTTATAATTCACCCCTCCACTTT
>-|TRBV27|many|TRBJ2-4
CASSLGQNLAKNIQYF
TGTGCCAGCAGTTTAGGACAGAACTTAGCCAAAAACATTCAGTACTTC
>TRBD1|TRBV20-1|-|TRBJ1-5
CSAETGSVDQPQHF
TGCAGTGCCGAGACAGGGTCGGTGGATCAGCCCCAGCATTTT
>TRBD1|TRBV6-2/TRBV6-3|many|TRBJ2-1
CASSYVPGQGGVYNEQFF
TGTGCCAGCAGTTACGTCCCGGGACAGGGAGGGGTGTACAATGAGCAGTTCTTC
>-|TRBV29-1|-|TRBJ1-2
CSVVTVYGYTF
TGCAGCGTTGTAACTGTATATGGCTACACCTTC
>TRBD1|TRBV6-2/TRBV6-3|many|TRBJ1-1
CATQTGTENTEAFF
TGTGCCACCCAAACCGGGACAGAAAACACTGAAGCTTTCTTT
>-|TRBV6-6|few|TRBJ1-2
CASSWDGVGYGYTF
TGTGCCAGCAGTTGGGACGGAGTAGGCTATGGCTACACCTTC
>-|TRBV18|many|TRBJ2-5
CASSQQETQYF
TGTGCCAGCTCACAACAAGAGACCCAGTACTTC
>-|TRBV29-1|many|TRBJ1-5
CSVRGAENQPQHF
TGCAGCGTTCGGGGGGCCGAAAATCAGCCCCAGCATTTT
>TRBD2|TRBV7-2|-|TRBJ2-7
CASAPSLAGGPYEQYF
TGTGCCAGCGCCCCCTCCCTAGCGGGAGGGCCCTACGAGCAGTACTTC
>TRBD2|TRBV4-2|-|TRBJ2-5
CASSQGEAGGNQETQYF
TGTGCCAGCAGCCAAGGGGAGGCGGGGGGGAACCAAGAGACCCAGTACTTC
>-|TRBV19|few|TRBJ1-6
CASSIVGRTNSPLHF
TGTGCCAGTAGTATCGTGGGACGAACGAATTCACCCCTCCACTTT
>-|TRBV2|many|TRBJ1-2
CASAREENYGYTF
TGTGCCAGTGCCAGGGAGGAAAACTATGGCTACACCTTC
>-|TRBV20-1|many|TRBJ1-6
CSARDRGSGNSPLHF
TGCAGTGCTAGAGATAGGGGATCGGGTAATTCACCCCTCCACTTT
>-|TRBV27|-|TRBJ2-2
CASSQSRPDTGELFF
TGTGCCAGCAGTCAAAGCCGACCGGACACCGGGGAGCTGTTTTTT
>TRBD1|TRBV6-2/TRBV6-3|many|TRBJ1-6
CASRPGQYNSPLHF
TGTGCCAGCAGACCGGGACAGTATAATTCACCCCTCCACTTT
>-|TRBV11-3|many|TRBJ1-6
CASSLGGGHNSPLHF
TGTGCCAGCAGCTTAGGGGGTGGGCATAATTCACCCCTCCACTTT
>TRBD1|TRBV5-1|many|TRBJ1-5
CASSSGQDNQPQHF
TGCGCCAGCAGCTCGGGACAGGATAATCAGCCCCAGCATTTT
>-|TRBV19|many|TRBJ2-7
CASTSGPKSYEQYF
TGTGCCAGTACCTCGGGGCCCAAGTCCTACGAGCAGTACTTC
>-|TRBV29-1|many|TRBJ1-1
CSVWGGNTEAFF
TGCAGCGTCTGGGGAGGGAACACTGAAGCTTTCTTT
>-|TRBV10-2|many|TRBJ1-1
CASSEPAGEAFF
TGCGCCAGCAGTGAGCCGGCTGGGGAAGCTTTCTTT
>-|TRBV11-2|few|TRBJ1-1
CATARGNTEAFF
TGTGCCACTGCGAGAGGGAACACTGAAGCTTTCTTT
>-|TRBV7-2|-|TRBJ2-7
CASSLWWQGSYEQYF
TGTGCCAGCAGCTTATGGTGGCAGGGGTCCTACGAGCAGTACTTC
>-|TRBV6-1|few|TRBJ2-5
CASSDRQQETQYF
TGTGCCAGCAGTGATAGGCAACAAGAGACCCAGTACTTC
>-|TRBV7-2|few|TRBJ2-7
CASTLDSPEQYF
TGTGCCAGCACCCTGGACAGTCCCGAGCAGTACTTC